This record looks at one T cell receptor (beta chain) sequence and its context. Its antigen is unidentified. This record comes from a study of T cell responses to AZD1222 COVID-19 vaccine. Overall study findings and caveats: Reports say nearly half of spike-specific TCRs go after unmutated variant regions.

V was clipped by 3 bases and J by 4 bases; unmatched bases: 8. Looked up from germline, CDR1 is KGHSH and CDR2 is LQKENI. This CDR3 has 16 amino acids. The method was immunoSEQ multiplex PCR; TCRdb's version includes in-frame clones alone and lacks a portion of them. The repertoire has around 100,000 clones, nearly 95% of them found once; the top ten carry over 1.5%. The gene calls are TRBV18 and TRBJ1-4; 7 bases map to TRBD1. The specimen was peripheral blood, collected on day 0 of AZD1222 vaccination. The receptor was derived from an adult in good health. The CDR3 loop reads CASSPRGQADNEKLFF. CDR3 coding DNA: TGTGCCAGCTCACCCCGAGGACAGGCCGATAATGAAAAACTGTTTTTT.